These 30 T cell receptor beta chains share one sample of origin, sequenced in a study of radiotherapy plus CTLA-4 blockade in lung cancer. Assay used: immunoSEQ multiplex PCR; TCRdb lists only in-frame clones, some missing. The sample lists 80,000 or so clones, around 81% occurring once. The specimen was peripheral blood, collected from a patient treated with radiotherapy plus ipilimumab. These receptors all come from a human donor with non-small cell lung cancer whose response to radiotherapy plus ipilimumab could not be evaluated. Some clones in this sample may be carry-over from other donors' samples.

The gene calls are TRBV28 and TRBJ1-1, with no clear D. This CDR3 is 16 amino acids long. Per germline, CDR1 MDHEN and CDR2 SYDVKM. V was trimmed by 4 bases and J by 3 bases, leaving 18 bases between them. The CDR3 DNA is TGTGCCAGCAGTTCCCCGGGAGGTCAAACGGACACTGAAGCTTTCTTT. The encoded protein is CASSSPGGQTDTEAFF.

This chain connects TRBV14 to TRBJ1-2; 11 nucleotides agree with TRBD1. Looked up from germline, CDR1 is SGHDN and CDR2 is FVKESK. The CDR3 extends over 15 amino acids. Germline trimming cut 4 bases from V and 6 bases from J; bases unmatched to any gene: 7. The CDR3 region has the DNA TGTGCCAGCAGCCCTCCTAGGACAGGGGGCCATGGCTACACCTTC. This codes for CASSPPRTGGHGYTF.

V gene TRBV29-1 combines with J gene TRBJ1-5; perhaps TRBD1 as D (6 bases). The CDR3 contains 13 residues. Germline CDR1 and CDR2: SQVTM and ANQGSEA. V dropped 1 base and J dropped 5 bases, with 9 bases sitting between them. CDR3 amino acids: CSVEVGGDQPQHF. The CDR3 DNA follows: TGCAGCGTTGAAGTAGGGGGGGATCAGCCCCAGCATTTT.

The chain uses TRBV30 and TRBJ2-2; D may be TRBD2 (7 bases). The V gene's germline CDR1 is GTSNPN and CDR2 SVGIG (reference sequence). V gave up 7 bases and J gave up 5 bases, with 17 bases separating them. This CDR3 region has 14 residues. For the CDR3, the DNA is TGTGCCTTTAGGGGGGGCGTAGAAACCGGGGAGCTGTTTTTT. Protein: CAFRGGVETGELFF.

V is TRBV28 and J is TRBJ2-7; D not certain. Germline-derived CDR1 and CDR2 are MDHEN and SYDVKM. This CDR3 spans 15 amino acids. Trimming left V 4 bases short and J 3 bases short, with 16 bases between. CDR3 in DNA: TGTGCCAGCAGTTACACGCATAGCACCTTCTACGAGCAGTACTTC. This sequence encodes CASSYTHSTFYEQYF.

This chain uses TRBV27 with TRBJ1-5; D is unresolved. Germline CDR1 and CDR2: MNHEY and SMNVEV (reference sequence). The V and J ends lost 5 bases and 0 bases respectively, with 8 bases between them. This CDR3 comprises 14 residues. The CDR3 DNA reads TGTGCCAGCAGTCCCAACAGTAGCAATCAGCCCCAGCATTTT. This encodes CASSPNSSNQPQHF.

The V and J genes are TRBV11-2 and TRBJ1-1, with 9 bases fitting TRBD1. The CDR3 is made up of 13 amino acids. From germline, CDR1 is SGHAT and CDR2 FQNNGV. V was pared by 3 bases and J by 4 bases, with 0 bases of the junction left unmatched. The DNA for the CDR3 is TGTGCCAGCAGCTTGACAGGGGGCACTGAAGCTTTCTTT. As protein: CASSLTGGTEAFF.

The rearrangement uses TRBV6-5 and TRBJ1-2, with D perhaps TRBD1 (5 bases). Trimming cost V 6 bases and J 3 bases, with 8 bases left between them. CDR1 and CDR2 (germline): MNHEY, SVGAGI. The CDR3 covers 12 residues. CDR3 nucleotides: TGTGCCAGCAGCCCGGGGGACTATGGCTACACCTTC. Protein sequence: CASSPGDYGYTF.

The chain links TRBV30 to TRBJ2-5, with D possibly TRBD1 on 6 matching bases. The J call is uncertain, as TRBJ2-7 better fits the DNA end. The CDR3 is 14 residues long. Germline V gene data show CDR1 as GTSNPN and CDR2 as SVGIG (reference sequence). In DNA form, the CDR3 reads TGTGCCTGGAGAAAACAGGGATCCTTCCCCGAGCAGTACTTC. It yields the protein CAWRKQGSFPEQYF.

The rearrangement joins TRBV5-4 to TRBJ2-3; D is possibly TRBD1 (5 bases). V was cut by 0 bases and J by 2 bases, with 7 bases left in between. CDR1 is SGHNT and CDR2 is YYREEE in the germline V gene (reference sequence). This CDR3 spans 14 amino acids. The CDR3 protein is CASSLGQHTDTQYF. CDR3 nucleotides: TGTGCCAGCAGCTTGGGACAGCACACAGATACGCAGTATTTT.

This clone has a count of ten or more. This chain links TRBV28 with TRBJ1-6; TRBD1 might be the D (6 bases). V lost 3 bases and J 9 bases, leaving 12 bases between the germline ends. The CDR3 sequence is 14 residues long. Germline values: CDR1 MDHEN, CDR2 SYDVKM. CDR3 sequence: CASSFAGASSPLHF. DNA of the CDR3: TGTGCCAGCAGTTTTGCAGGGGCTAGTTCACCCCTCCACTTT.

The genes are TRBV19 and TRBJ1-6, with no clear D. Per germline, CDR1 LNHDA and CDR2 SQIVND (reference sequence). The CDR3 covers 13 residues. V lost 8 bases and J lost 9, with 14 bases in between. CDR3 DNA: TGTGCCAGTGGAGGTTTTGGGCCTTCACCCCTCCACTTT. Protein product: CASGGFGPSPLHF.

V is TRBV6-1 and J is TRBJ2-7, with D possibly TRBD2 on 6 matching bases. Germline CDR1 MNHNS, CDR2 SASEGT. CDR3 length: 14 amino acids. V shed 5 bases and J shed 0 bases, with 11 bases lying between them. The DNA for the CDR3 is TGTGCCAGCAGTATACGGGACTCCTCCTACGAGCAGTACTTC. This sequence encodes CASSIRDSSYEQYF.

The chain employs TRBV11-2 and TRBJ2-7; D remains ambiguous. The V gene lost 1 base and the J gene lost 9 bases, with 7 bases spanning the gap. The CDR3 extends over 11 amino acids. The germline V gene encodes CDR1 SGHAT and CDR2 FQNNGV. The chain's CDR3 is CASSLVYRQYF. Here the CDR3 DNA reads TGTGCCAGCAGCTTAGTGTACAGGCAGTACTTC. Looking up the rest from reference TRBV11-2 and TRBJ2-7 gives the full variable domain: EAGVAQSPRYKIIEKRQSVAFWCNPISGHATLYWYQQILGQGPKLLIQFQNNGVVDDSQLPKDRFSAERLKGVDSTLKIQPAKLEDSAVYLCASSLVYRQYFGPGTRLTVT.

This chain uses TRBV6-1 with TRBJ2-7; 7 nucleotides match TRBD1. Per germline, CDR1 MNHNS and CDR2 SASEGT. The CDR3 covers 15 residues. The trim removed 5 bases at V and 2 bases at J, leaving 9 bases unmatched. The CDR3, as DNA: TGTGCCAGCAGTCTGGGAACAGGGGTCGCCTACGAGCAGTACTTC. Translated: CASSLGTGVAYEQYF.

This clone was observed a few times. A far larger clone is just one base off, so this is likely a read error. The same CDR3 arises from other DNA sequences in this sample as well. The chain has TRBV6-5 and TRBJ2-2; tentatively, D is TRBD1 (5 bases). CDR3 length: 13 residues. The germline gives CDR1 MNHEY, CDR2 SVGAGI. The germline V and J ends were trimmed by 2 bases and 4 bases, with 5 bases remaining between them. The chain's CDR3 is CASSYRGTGELFF. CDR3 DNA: TGTGCCAGCAGTTACAGGGGCACCGGGGAGCTGTTTTTT.

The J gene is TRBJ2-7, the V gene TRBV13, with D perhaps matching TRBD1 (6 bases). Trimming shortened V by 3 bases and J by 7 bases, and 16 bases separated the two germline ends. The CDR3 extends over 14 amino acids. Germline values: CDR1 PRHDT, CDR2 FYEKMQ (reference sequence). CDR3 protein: CASSFLGAPWEQYF. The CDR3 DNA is TGTGCCAGCAGCTTCCTGGGGGCCCCCTGGGAGCAGTACTTC.

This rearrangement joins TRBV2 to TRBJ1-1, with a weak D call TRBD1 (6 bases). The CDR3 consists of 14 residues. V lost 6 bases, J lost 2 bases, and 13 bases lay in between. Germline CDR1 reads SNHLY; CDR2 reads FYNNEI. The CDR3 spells CASSTGRVNTEAFF. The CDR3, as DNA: TGTGCCAGCAGCACAGGGAGGGTAAACACTGAAGCTTTCTTT.

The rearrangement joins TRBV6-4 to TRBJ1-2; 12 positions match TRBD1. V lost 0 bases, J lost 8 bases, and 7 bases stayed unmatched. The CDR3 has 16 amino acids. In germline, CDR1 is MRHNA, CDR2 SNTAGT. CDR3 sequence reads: CASSDSGQGAYLGYTF. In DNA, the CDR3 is TGTGCCAGCAGTGACTCGGGACAGGGGGCCTACTTGGGCTACACCTTC.

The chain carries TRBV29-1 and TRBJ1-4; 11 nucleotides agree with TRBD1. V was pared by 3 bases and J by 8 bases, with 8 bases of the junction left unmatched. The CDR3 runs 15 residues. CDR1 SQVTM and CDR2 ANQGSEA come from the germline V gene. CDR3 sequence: CSVDGWTGGGEKLFF. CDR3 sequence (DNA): TGCAGCGTTGATGGTTGGACAGGGGGCGGCGAAAAACTGTTTTTT.

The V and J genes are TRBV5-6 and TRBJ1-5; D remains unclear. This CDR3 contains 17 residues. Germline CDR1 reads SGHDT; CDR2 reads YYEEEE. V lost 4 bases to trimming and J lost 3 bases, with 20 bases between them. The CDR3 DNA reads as TGTGCCAGCAGCCCTAGGCCGGGGAGTCGGCTCAATCAGCCCCAGCATTTT. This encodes CASSPRPGSRLNQPQHF. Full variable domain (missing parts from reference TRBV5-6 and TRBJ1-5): DAGVTQSPTHLIKTRGQQVTLRCSPKSGHDTVSWYQQALGQGPQFIFQYYEEEERQRGNFPDRFSGHQFPNYSSELNVNALLLGDSALYLCASSPRPGSRLNQPQHFGDGTRLSIL.

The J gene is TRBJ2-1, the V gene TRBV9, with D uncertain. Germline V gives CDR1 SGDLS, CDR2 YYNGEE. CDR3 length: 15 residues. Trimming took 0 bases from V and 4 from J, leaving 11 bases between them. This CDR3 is CASSVDHLGYNEQFF. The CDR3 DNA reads TGTGCCAGCAGCGTAGATCACCTCGGGTACAATGAGCAGTTCTTC.

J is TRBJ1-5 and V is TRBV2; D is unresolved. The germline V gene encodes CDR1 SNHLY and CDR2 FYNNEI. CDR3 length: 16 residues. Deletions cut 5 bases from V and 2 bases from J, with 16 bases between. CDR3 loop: CASSQGRVAGNQPQHF. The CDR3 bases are TGTGCCAGCAGTCAAGGACGGGTTGCGGGCAATCAGCCCCAGCATTTT.

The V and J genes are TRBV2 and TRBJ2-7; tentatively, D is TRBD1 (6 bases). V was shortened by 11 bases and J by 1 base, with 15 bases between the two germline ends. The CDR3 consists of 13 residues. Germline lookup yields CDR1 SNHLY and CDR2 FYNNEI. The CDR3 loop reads CAGLQGVSYEQYF. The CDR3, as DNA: TGTGCCGGATTACAGGGTGTATCCTACGAGCAGTACTTC.

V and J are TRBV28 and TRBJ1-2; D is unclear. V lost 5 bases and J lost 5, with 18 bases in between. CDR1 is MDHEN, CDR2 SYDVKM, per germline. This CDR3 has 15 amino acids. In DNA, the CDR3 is TGTGCCAGCAGTACTCCCTGGTCGGTCGGGTATGGCTACACCTTC. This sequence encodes CASSTPWSVGYGYTF.

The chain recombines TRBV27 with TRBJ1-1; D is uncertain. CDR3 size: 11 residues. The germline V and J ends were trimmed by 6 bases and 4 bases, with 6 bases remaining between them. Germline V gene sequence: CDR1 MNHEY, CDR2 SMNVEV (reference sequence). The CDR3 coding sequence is TGTGCCAGCAGCGGGGTCACTGAAGCTTTCTTT. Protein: CASSGVTEAFF.

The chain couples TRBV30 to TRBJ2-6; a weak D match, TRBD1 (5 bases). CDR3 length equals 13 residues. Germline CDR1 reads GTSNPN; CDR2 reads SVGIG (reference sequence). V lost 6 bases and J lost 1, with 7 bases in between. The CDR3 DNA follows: TGTGCCTGCCGACAGTCTGGGGCCAACGTCCTGACTTTC. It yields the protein CACRQSGANVLTF. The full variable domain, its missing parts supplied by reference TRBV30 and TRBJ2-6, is SQTIHQWPATLVQPVGSPLSLECTVEGTSNPNLYWYRQAAGRGLQLLFYSVGIGQISSEVPQNLSASRPQDRQFILSSKKLLLSDSGFYLCACRQSGANVLTFGAGSRLTVL.

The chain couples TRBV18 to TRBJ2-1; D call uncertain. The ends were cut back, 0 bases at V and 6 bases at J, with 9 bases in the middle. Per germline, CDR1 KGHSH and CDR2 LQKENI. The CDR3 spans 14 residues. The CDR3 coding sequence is TGTGCCAGCTCACCACCTGCTAGGCGCAATGAGCAGTTCTTC. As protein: CASSPPARRNEQFF.

The CDR3 sequence: CSVEDLPGSGEKLFF. The CDR3 nucleotides read TGCAGCGTTGAAGATCTCCCAGGGTCGGGTGAAAAACTGTTTTTT. The genes are TRBV29-1 and TRBJ1-4, with D perhaps matching TRBD1 (5 bases). With 0 bases removed from V and 7 bases from J, the gap between germline ends came to 15 bases. Germline loops: CDR1 SQVTM, CDR2 ANQGSEA. The CDR3 is made up of 15 amino acids.

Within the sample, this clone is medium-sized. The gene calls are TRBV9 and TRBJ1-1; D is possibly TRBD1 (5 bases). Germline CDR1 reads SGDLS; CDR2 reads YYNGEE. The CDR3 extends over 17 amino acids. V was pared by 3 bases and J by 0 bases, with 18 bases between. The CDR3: CASSAFQSEGLNTEAFF. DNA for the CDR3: TGTGCCAGCAGCGCCTTCCAGTCGGAGGGGCTGAACACTGAAGCTTTCTTT.